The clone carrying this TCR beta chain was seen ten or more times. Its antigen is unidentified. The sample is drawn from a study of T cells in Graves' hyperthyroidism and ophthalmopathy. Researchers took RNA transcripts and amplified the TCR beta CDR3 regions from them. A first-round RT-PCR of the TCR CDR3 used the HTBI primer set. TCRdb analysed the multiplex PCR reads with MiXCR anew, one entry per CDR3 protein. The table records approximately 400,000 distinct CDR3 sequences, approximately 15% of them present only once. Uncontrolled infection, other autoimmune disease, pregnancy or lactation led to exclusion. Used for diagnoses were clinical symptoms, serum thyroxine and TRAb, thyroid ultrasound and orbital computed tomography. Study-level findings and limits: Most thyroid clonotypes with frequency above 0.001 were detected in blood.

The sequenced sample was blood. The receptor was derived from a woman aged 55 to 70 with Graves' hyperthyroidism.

The CDR3 DNA sequence: TGCAGTGCTAGACAGGGGGCTTACGAGCAGTACTTC. This gives the protein CSARQGAYEQYF. The chain employs TRBV20-1 and TRBJ2-7, with 8 bases lining up with TRBD1. The CDR3 contains 12 residues. The V and J ends lost 2 bases and 4 bases, in that order; junction bases with no gene match: 1. The germline gives CDR1 DFQATT, CDR2 SNEGSKA (reference sequence).